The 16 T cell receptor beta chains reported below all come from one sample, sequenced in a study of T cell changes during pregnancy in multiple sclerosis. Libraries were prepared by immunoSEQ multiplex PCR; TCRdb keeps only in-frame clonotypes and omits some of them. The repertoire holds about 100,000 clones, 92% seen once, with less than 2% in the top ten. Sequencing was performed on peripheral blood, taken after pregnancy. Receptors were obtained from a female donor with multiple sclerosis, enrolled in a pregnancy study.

For the CDR3, the DNA is TGTGCCAGCAGCTTAGAAAGGGGTGGCTACACCTTC. This codes for CASSLERGGYTF. The chain is built from TRBV7-6 and TRBJ1-2, with D possibly matching TRBD1 (5 bases). V lost 1 base to trimming and J lost 7 bases, with 7 bases between them. Germline CDR1 reads SGHVS; CDR2 reads FNYEAQ. The CDR3 has 12 residues.

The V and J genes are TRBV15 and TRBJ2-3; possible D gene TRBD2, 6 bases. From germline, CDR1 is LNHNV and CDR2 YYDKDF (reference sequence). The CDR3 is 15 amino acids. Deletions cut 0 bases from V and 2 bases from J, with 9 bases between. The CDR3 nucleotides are TGTGCCACCAGCAGAGAACGGGGGAACACAGATACGCAGTATTTT. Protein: CATSRERGNTDTQYF.

As DNA, the CDR3 is TGCGCCAGCAGCCAACCGCCGGGACTAGCTTTCTACGAGCAGTACTTC. Translated, it gives CASSQPPGLAFYEQYF. V gene TRBV4-1 combines with J gene TRBJ2-7, with TRBD2 matching over 9 bases. Unmatched junction bases numbered 8, after V lost 2 bases and J lost 3 bases. The CDR3 spans 16 residues. The germline gives CDR1 MGHRA, CDR2 YSYEKL.

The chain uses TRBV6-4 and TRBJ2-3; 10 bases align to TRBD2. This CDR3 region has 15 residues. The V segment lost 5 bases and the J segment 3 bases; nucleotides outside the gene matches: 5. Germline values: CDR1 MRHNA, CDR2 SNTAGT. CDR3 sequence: CASSSGTSETDTQYF. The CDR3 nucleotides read TGTGCCAGCAGTTCGGGGACTAGCGAGACAGATACGCAGTATTTT.

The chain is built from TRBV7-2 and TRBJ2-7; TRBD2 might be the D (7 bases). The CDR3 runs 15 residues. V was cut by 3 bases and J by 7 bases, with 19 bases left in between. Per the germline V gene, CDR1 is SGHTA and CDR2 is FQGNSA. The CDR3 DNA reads TGTGCCAGCAGCTTTCCCCGGGGAGGGGGTATAGAGCAGTACTTC. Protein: CASSFPRGGGIEQYF.

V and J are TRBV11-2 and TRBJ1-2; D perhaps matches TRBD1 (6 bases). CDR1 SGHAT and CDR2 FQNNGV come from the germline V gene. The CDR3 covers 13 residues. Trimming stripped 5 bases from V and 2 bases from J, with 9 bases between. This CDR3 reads CASSPTGNYGYTF. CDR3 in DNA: TGTGCCAGCAGCCCCACAGGGAACTATGGCTACACCTTC.

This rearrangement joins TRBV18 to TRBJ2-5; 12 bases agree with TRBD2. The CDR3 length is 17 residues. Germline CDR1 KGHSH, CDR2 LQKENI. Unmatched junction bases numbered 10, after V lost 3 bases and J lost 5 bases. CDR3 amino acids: CASSPRRLAGEGETQYF. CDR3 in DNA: TGTGCCAGCTCACCTCGGAGACTAGCGGGAGAGGGTGAGACCCAGTACTTC. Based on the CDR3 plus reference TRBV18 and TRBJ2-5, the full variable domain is NAGVMQNPRHLVRRRGQEARLRCSPMKGHSHVYWYRQLPEEGLKFMVYLQKENIIDESGMPKERFSAEFPKEGPSILRIQQVVRGDSAAYFCASSPRRLAGEGETQYFGPGTRLLVL.

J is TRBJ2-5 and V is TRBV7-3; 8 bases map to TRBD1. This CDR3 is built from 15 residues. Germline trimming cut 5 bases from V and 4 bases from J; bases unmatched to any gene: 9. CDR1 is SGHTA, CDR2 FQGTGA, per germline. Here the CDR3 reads CASSPRQGTGETQYF. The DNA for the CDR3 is TGTGCCAGCAGCCCAAGACAGGGGACGGGAGAGACCCAGTACTTC.

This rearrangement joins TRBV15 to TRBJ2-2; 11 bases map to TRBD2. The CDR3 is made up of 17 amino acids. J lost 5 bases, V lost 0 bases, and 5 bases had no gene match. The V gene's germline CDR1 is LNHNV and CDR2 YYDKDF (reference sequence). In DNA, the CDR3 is TGTGCCACCAGCAGAGAAGGGTCTAGCGGGGGGACCGGGGAGCTGTTTTTT. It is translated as CATSREGSSGGTGELFF.

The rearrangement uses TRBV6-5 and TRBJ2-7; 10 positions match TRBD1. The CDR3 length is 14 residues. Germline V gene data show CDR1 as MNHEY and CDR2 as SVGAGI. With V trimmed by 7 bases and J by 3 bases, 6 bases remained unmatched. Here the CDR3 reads CASTRTGGNYEQYF. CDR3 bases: TGTGCCAGCACCCGGACAGGGGGGAACTACGAGCAGTACTTC.

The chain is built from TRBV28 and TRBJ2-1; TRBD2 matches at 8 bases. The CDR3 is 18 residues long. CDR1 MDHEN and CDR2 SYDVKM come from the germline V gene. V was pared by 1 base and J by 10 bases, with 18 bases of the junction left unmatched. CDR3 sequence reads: CASSLSYTPPAGGREQFF. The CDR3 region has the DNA TGTGCCAGCAGTTTATCCTATACCCCACCGGCGGGAGGACGAGAGCAGTTCTTC.

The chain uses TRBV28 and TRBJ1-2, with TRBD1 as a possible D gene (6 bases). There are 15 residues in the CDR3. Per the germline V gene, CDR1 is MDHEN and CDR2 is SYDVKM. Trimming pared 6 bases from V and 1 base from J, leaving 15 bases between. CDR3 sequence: CASSLLRTVNYGYTF. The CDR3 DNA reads TGTGCCAGCAGCCTACTTCGGACAGTTAACTATGGCTACACCTTC.

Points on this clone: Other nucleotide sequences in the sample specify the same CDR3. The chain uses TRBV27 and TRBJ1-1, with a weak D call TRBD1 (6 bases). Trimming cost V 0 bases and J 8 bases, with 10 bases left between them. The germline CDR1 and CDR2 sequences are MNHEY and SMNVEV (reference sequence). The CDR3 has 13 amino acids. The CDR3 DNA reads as TGTGCCAGCAGTTTATCGAAAGGGACAGAAGCTTTCTTT. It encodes CASSLSKGTEAFF.

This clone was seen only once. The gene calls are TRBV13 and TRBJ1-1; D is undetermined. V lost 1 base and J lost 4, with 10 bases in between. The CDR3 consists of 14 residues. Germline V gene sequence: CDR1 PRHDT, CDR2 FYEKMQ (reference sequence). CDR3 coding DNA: TGTGCCAGCAGCTTAGCTCGGGGAAGCACTGAAGCTTTCTTT. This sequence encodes CASSLARGSTEAFF.

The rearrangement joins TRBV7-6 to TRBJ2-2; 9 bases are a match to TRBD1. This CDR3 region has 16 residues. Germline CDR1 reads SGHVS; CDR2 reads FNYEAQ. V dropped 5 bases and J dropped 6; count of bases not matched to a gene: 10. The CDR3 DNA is TGTGCCAGCAGCGGCTGGACAGGGGCGTTGGCCGGGGAGCTGTTTTTT. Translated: CASSGWTGALAGELFF.

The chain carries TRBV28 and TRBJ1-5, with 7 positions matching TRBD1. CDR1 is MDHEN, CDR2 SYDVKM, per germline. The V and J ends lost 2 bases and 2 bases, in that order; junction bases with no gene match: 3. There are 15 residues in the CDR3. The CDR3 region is CASSLEGQGNQPQHF. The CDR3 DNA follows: TGTGCCAGCAGTTTAGAAGGACAGGGCAATCAGCCCCAGCATTTT.